This paragraph reports one T cell receptor (beta chain). The data originate from a study of blood T cell repertoires in COVID-19. Data came from immunoSEQ multiplex PCR; TCRdb stores just in-frame clones and leaves some out. The sample has under 300,000 clones; around 85% are singletons. This CDR3 is 16 amino acids long. The V end was cut by 3 bases, the J end by 0 bases, with 13 bases between. The V gene's germline CDR1 is SGHDT and CDR2 YYEEEE. This rearrangement joins TRBV5-6 to TRBJ2-1, with D uncertain. Sequencing input: peripheral blood. The sequence was collected from a man aged 60 to 69 with acute or convalescent COVID-19. The CDR3 nucleotides are TGTGCCAGCAGCTCCCTGAGTGAATACTCCTACAATGAGCAGTTCTTC. Translated, it gives CASSSLSEYSYNEQFF. Full variable domain (rest looked up from reference TRBV5-6 and TRBJ2-1): DAGVTQSPTHLIKTRGQQVTLRCSPKSGHDTVSWYQQALGQGPQFIFQYYEEEERQRGNFPDRFSGHQFPNYSSELNVNALLLGDSALYLCASSSLSEYSYNEQFFGPGTRLTVL.